The present entry profiles one TCR beta chain with its context. This specimen comes from a study of radiation and T cells in renal cell carcinoma. The overall study: Nephrectomy followed 15 Gy stereotactic body radiation by 4 weeks.

TCRdb's copy holds only in-frame clones and misses some; the assay was immunoSEQ multiplex PCR. The table has 150,000 or so clones, about 87% seen once; the top ten hold over 3.5%. Regarding time point: baseline pretreatment blood. Stated treatment: 15 Gy SBRT to primary tumor, nephrectomy 4 weeks later. Trimming pared 2 bases from V and 1 base from J, leaving 14 bases between. Germline V gives CDR1 LGHNA, CDR2 YNFKEQ. The CDR3 runs to 17 residues. This receptor was obtained from a woman aged 70-85 years with renal cell carcinoma. The sample in question was blood, obtained from a patient whose treatment included radiotherapy and nephrectomy. This rearrangement joins TRBV4-2 to TRBJ2-2; D call uncertain. The CDR3 region has the DNA TGTGCCAGCAGCCAAAGAGAACGACTGCGGAACACCGGGGAGCTGTTTTTT. This codes for CASSQRERLRNTGELFF.